Listed here is a single TCR beta chain. Its antigen is unknown. The sample has other DNA sequences that encode this CDR3 too. These data are taken from a study of shared clonotypes between healthy human individuals. Study conclusions and caveats: Sorted-subset samples were not fully sequenced, rarefaction indicated.

Repertoires were generated with immunoSEQ multiplex PCR, while TCRdb's copy carries only in-frame clones and drops some. The table records 2 million to 2.5 million clones, around 92% of them present only once. This receptor was identified in a man younger than 35 in good health. Some clones in this sample may be carry-over from other donors' samples. Sequenced material: naive CD4+ T cells from PBMCs. Documented subset: CD45RA+ positively selected.

In DNA form, the CDR3 reads TGTGCCAGCAGCTTAGGACCAAGCTATGGCTACACCTTC. This gives the protein CASSLGPSYGYTF. The rearrangement uses TRBV28 and TRBJ1-2; D unclear. The V gene's germline CDR1 is MDHEN and CDR2 SYDVKM. V was pared by 6 bases and J by 4 bases, with 12 bases between. The CDR3 runs 13 residues.